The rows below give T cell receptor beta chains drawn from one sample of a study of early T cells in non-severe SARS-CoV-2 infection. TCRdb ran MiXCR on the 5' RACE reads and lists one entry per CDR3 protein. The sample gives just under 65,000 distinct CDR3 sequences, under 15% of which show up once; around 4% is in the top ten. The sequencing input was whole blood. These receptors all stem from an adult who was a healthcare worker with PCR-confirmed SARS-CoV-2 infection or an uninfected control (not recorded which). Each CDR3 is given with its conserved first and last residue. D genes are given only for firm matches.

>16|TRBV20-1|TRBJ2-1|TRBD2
CSARDPSSGVYNEQFF
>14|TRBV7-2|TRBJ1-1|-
CASRYRDMNTEAFF
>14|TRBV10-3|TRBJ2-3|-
CAISESDSTDTQYF
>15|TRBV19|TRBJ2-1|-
CASSIVTSSYNEQFF
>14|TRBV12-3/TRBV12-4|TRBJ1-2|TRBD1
CASTQRGRDYGYTF
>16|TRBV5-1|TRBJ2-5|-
CASREDRGTYQETQYF
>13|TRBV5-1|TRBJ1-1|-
CASSSLAYTEAFF
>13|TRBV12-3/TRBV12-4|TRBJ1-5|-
CASRESGSQPQHF
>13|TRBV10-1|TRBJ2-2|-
CASRQDNTGELFF
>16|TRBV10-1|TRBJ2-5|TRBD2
CASSQRLAGIGETQYF
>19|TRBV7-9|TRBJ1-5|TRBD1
CASSSPGRDRGPSNQPQHF
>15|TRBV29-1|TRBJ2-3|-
CSVEGTRTGIDTQYF
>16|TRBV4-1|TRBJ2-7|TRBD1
CASSQVSRTGFYEQYF
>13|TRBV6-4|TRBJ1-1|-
CASSLGRDTEAFF
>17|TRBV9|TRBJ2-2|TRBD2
CASSVEWIAGVTGELFF
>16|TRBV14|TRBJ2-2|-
CASSQWRGAPTGELFF
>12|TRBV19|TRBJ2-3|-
CASRRDSYTQYF
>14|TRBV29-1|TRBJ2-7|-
CSVEGAGSSYEQYF
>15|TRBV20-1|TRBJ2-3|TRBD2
CSARGLAGLSDTQYF
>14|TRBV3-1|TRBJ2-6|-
CASRRASGANVLTF
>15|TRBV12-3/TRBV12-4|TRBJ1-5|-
CASSLSWGAGQPQHF
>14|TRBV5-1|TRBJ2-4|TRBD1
CASSFRDSKNIQYF
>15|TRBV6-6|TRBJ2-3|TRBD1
CASSPPGQGATPQYF
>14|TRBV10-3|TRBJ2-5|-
CAISGSGEQETQYF
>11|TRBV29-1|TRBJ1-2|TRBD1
CSVDRAGGYTF
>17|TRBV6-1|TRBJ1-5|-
CASSDPLPSRSNQPQHF
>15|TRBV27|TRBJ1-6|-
CASSFGGTGNSPLHF
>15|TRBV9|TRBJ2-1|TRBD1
CASSVAGQGYNEQFF
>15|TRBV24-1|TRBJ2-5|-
CATSEKDRYQETQYF
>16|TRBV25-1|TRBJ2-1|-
CASSEYRRGLLNEQFF
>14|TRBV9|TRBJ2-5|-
CASSPLGGPETQYF
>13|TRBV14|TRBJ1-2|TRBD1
CASSQGTGASYTF
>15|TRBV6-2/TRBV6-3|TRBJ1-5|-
CASSQPWGADQPQHF
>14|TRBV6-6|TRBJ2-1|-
CASSPGGSYNEQFF
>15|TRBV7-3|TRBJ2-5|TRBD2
CASSPGGTTQETQYF
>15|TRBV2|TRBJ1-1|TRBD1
CARGSTGTVNTEAFF
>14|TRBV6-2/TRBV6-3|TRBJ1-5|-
CASSYLGEDQPQHF
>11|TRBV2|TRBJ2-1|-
CASSPLNEQFF
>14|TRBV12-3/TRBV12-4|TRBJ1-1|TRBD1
CASTPTGFFTEAFF
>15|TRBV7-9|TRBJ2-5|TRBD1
CASSGRTGTQETQYF
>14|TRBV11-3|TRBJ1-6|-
CASSLGPTDSPLHF
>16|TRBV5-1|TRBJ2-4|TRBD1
CASSLDRGVAKNIQYF
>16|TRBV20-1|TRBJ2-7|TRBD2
CSARPLGLAETYEQYF